This T cell receptor (beta chain) was sequenced for a study of T-cell memory formation after mild COVID-19. As for the study in general: Clusters were largely donor specific. Findings and caveats of the study: Clones that got smaller from day 15 to 85 had even CD4/CD8, while clones growing later tipped toward CD4+.

In this sample, this clonotype turned up once. The antigen remains undetermined. Using constant-segment primers, 5'RACE produced TCR alpha and TCR beta cDNA libraries carrying sample barcodes and UMIs. TCRdb used MiXCR to reprocess the 5' RACE reads, holding one entry per CDR3 protein. Of approximately 240,000 distinct CDR3 sequences listed, 15% to 20% are singletons. Trimming left V 5 bases short and J 8 bases short, with 12 bases between. Germline CDR1 reads LGHNT; CDR2 reads FRNRAP. The CDR3 loop spans 12 amino acids. This rearrangement joins TRBV12-5 to TRBJ1-2; the D is unclear. The sequencing input was PBMCs or a T cell subset sorted from them (not recorded which). The receptor was isolated from a man between 18 and 35 years old who had mild COVID-19 (a few samples of this study predate the infection). Cell type and time point are not known. CDR3 nucleotide sequence: TGTGCTAGTGGTACCGGGGTAGGAGGCTACACCTTC. Protein sequence: CASGTGVGGYTF.